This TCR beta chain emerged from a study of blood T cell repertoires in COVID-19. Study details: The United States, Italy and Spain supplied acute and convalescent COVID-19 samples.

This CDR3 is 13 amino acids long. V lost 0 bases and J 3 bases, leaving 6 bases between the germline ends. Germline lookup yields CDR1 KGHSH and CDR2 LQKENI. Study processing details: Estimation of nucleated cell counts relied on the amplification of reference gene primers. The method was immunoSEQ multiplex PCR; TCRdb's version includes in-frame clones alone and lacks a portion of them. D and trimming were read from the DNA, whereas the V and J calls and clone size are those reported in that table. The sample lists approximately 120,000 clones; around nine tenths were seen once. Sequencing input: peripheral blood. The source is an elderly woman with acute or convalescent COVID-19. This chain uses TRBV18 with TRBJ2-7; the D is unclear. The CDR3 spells CASSPPGLYEQYF. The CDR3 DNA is TGTGCCAGCTCACCACCGGGCCTCTACGAGCAGTACTTC.